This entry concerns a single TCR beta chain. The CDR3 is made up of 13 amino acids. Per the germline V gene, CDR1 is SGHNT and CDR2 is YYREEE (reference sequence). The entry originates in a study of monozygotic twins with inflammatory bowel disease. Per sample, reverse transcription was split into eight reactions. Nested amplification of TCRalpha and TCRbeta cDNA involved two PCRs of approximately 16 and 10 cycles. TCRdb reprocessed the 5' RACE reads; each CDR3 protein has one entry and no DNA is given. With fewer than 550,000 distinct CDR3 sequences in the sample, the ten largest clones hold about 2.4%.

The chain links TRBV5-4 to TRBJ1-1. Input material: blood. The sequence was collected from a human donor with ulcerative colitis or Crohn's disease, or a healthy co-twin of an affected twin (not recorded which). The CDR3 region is CASSLQPGSEAFF.